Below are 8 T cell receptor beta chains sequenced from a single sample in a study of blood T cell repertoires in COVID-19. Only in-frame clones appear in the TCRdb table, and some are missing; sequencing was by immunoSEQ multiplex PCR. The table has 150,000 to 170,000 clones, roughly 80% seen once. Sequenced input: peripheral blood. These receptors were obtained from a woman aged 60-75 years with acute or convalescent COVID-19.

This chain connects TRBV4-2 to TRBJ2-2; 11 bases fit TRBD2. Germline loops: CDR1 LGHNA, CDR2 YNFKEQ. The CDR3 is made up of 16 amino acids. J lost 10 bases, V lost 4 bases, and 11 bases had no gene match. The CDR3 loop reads CASSLLATSGVSELFF. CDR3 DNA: TGTGCCAGCAGCCTTTTAGCGACTAGCGGGGTCTCGGAGCTGTTTTTT.

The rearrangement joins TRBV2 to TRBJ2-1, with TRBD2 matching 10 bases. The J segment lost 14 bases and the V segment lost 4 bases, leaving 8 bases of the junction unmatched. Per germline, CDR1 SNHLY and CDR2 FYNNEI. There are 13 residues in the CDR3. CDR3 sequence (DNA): TGTGCCAGCAGTGGTAGGACTAGCGGAGGGGAGTTCTTC. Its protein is CASSGRTSGGEFF.

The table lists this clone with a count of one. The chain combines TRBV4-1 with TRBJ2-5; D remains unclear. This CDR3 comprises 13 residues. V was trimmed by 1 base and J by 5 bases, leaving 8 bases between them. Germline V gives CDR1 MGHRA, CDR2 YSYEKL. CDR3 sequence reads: CASSQAGSETQYF. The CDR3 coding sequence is TGCGCCAGCAGCCAAGCCGGTTCGGAGACCCAGTACTTC.

The CDR3 protein is CASSPGTGPEAFF. The CDR3 DNA reads as TGTGCCAGCTCACCCGGGACAGGGCCTGAAGCTTTCTTT. The V call is TRBV18, the J call TRBJ1-1; TRBD1 aligns across 9 bases. With V trimmed by 3 bases and J by 6 bases, 2 bases remained unmatched. This CDR3 region has 13 residues. Germline lookup yields CDR1 KGHSH and CDR2 LQKENI.

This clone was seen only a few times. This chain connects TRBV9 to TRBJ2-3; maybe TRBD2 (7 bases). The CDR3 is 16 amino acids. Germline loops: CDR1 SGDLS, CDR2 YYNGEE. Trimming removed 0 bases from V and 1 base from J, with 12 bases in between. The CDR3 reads CASSVEGGARTDTQYF. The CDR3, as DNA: TGTGCCAGCAGCGTAGAAGGGGGGGCCCGCACAGATACGCAGTATTTT.

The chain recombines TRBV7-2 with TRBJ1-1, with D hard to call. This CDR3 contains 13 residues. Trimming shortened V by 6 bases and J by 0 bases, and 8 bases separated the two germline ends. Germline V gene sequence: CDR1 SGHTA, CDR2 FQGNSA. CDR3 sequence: CASRVTLNTEAFF. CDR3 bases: TGTGCCAGCAGGGTAACTCTGAACACTGAAGCTTTCTTT.

In DNA form, the CDR3 reads TGTGCCAGCAGTGAAGCTCGAACACGTCCAAATGAAAAACTGTTTTTT. The encoded protein is CASSEARTRPNEKLFF. J is TRBJ1-4 and V is TRBV6-1, with D unclear. Germline loops: CDR1 MNHNS, CDR2 SASEGT. The CDR3 is 16 amino acids. Trimming removed 0 bases from V and 5 bases from J, with 13 bases in between.

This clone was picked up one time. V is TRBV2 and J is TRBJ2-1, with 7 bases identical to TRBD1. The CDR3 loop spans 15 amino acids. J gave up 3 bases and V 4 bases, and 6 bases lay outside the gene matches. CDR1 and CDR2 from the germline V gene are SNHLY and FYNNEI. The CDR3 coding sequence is TGTGCCAGCAGTGTGTGGCAGGGGGACTACAATGAGCAGTTCTTC. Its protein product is CASSVWQGDYNEQFF.